A selection of T cell receptor beta chains follows, all from one sample in a study of T cells after somatic rescue of genetic block. Clones were sequenced by immunoSEQ multiplex PCR, and TCRdb holds only the in-frame ones, with some missing. The table includes roughly 67,000 clones, about nine tenths detected once. Input material: peripheral blood mononuclear cells (PBMCs). These receptors all stem from a man aged 35-49 years. Each CDR3 is given with its conserved first and last residue. The D gene is left open where the match is weak. Clone size appears in some rows only: once, few, many, or a class for an expanded clone.

clone_size	cdr3_length	v_call	j_call	d_call	cdr3_aa	cdr3_nt
NA	16	TRBV6-4	TRBJ2-5	NA	CASSRGRQPIAETQYF	TGTGCCAGCAGTCGAGGAAGGCAGCCGATTGCGGAGACCCAGTACTTC
NA	13	TRBV2	TRBJ1-2	NA	CASRRDGDYGYTF	TGTGCCAGCCGTAGGGACGGAGACTATGGCTACACCTTC
NA	16	TRBV28	TRBJ2-7	TRBD1	CASSMTGAPKGGKQYF	TGTGCCAGCAGTATGACAGGGGCCCCCAAGGGTGGCAAGCAGTACTTC
once	13	TRBV19	TRBJ2-5	NA	CASQKRDTETQYF	TGTGCCAGTCAAAAGCGGGACACAGAGACCCAGTACTTC
NA	15	TRBV27	TRBJ1-2	TRBD1	CASSPTGGANYGYTF	TGTGCCAGCAGTCCGACAGGGGGCGCGAACTATGGCTACACCTTC
NA	14	TRBV2	TRBJ2-7	NA	CASSEWDGGYEQYF	TGTGCCAGCAGTGAATGGGACGGAGGCTACGAGCAGTACTTC
NA	15	TRBV4-1	TRBJ1-1	NA	CASSQDILMNTEAFF	TGCGCCAGCAGCCAAGATATCCTGATGAACACTGAAGCTTTCTTT
NA	12	TRBV30	TRBJ1-2	TRBD1	CAWGQGARGYTF	TGTGCCTGGGGACAGGGGGCACGAGGCTACACCTTC
NA	13	TRBV27	TRBJ2-7	TRBD1	CASSGTGLYEQYF	TGTGCCAGCAGTGGGACAGGTTTATACGAGCAGTACTTC
NA	13	TRBV2	TRBJ1-4	NA	CASSGDVHEKLFF	TGTGCCAGCAGTGGGGACGTGCATGAAAAACTGTTTTTT
NA	14	TRBV27	TRBJ2-3	TRBD1	CASKTGTATDTQYF	TGTGCCAGTAAAACCGGGACAGCCACAGATACGCAGTATTTT
once	16	TRBV5-6	TRBJ2-2	NA	CASSLDRGVDTGELFF	TGTGCCAGCAGCTTGGATAGGGGAGTGGACACCGGGGAGCTGTTTTTT
NA	16	TRBV18	TRBJ2-7	NA	CASSEGPGTGIYEQYF	TGTGCCAGCTCAGAGGGCCCCGGGACCGGGATCTACGAGCAGTACTTC
NA	14	TRBV10-3	TRBJ2-7	NA	CAISSPGRTYEQYF	TGTGCCATCAGCAGCCCGGGCAGGACCTACGAGCAGTACTTC
NA	15	TRBV5-1	TRBJ2-3	TRBD2	CASSLAGGSGNTQYF	TGCGCCAGCAGCTTGGCGGGGGGGTCCGGGAATACGCAGTATTTT
NA	15	TRBV2	TRBJ2-4	NA	CASTTQGLAKNIQYF	TGTGCCAGCACCACACAGGGATTAGCCAAAAACATTCAGTACTTC
NA	19	TRBV4-3	TRBJ2-7	NA	CASSQAFGRELVKNYEQYF	TGCGCCAGCAGCCAAGCATTTGGTCGGGAACTGGTCAAAAACTACGAGCAGTACTTC
NA	16	TRBV11-2	TRBJ2-6	NA	CASSSAGVAGANVLTF	TGTGCCAGCAGCTCCGCAGGGGTGGCTGGGGCCAACGTCCTGACTTTC
once	13	TRBV7-3	TRBJ1-1	NA	CASRPGSHTEAFF	TGTGCCAGCAGACCCGGGTCCCACACTGAAGCTTTCTTT
few	14	TRBV5-1	TRBJ2-3	TRBD1	CASSSTGGPDTQYF	TGCGCCAGCAGCTCCACAGGGGGCCCAGATACGCAGTATTTT
NA	14	TRBV13	TRBJ1-3	NA	CASSQQSTGNTIYF	TGTGCCAGCAGCCAACAGTCCACTGGAAACACCATATATTTT
NA	19	TRBV12-5	TRBJ1-5	TRBD1	CASGLVLRDSFSSNQPQHF	TGTGCTAGTGGTTTGGTACTTCGGGACAGCTTTTCGAGCAATCAGCCCCAGCATTTT
NA	18	TRBV5-1	TRBJ1-3	TRBD1	CASSLTGNRDSSGNTIYF	TGCGCCAGCAGCCTCACGGGTAACCGGGACAGCTCTGGAAACACCATATATTTT
NA	12	TRBV28	TRBJ1-1	NA	CASSRATTEAFF	TGTGCCAGCAGTCGGGCGACCACTGAAGCTTTCTTT
NA	15	TRBV28	TRBJ1-5	TRBD1	CASSPGTGVGQPQHF	TGTGCCAGCAGTCCCGGGACAGGGGTTGGTCAGCCCCAGCATTTT
NA	17	TRBV5-1	TRBJ2-1	NA	CASRSGWVGSSYNEQFF	TGCGCCAGCAGGTCTGGGTGGGTGGGTAGCTCCTACAATGAGCAGTTCTTC
NA	16	TRBV9	TRBJ1-3	TRBD1	CASSVLGQGSGNTIYF	TGTGCCAGCAGCGTACTGGGACAGGGGTCGGGAAACACCATATATTTT
few	15	TRBV18	TRBJ1-1	TRBD1	CASSPGDRVNTEAFF	TGTGCCAGCTCACCTGGGGACAGGGTGAACACTGAAGCTTTCTTT
NA	16	TRBV18	TRBJ2-7	NA	CASSPPRARSIYEQYF	TGTGCCAGCTCCCCACCTCGGGCCCGGAGTATCTACGAGCAGTACTTC
NA	14	TRBV5-6	TRBJ2-7	TRBD1	CASSLVDRGKEQYF	TGTGCCAGCAGCTTGGTTGACAGGGGTAAAGAGCAGTACTTC
NA	13	TRBV5-4	TRBJ2-7	TRBD1	CASSLEGTGVTYF	TGTGCCAGCAGCTTGGAGGGGACAGGGGTAACGTACTTC
NA	14	TRBV19	TRBJ2-1	NA	CASSSLLAPYEQFF	TGTGCCAGTAGTTCCCTATTAGCGCCCTATGAGCAGTTCTTC
NA	15	TRBV9	TRBJ2-1	TRBD1	CASSVGGGPYNEQFF	TGTGCCAGCAGCGTAGGAGGGGGCCCCTACAATGAGCAGTTCTTC
NA	13	TRBV27	TRBJ2-2	NA	CASSLWSSGELFF	TGTGCCAGCAGTTTGTGGTCGTCCGGGGAGCTGTTTTTT
NA	16	TRBV19	TRBJ1-5	NA	CASTPPLGAFDQPQHF	TGTGCCAGTACCCCTCCCCTCGGGGCGTTTGATCAGCCCCAGCATTTT
NA	14	TRBV6-5	TRBJ1-1	NA	CASNRGGENTEAFF	TGTGCCAGCAACCGAGGCGGGGAGAACACTGAAGCTTTCTTT
NA	15	TRBV6-5	TRBJ2-5	TRBD2	CASKPRTSVKETQYF	TGTGCCAGCAAACCCCGGACTAGCGTTAAAGAGACCCAGTACTTC
NA	18	TRBV4-1	TRBJ1-5	TRBD1	CASSQGSMGQKSNQPQHF	TGCGCCAGCAGCCAAGGATCGATGGGACAGAAAAGCAATCAGCCCCAGCATTTT
NA	15	TRBV14	TRBJ2-2	NA	CASSPGPYRTGELFF	TGTGCCAGCAGCCCCGGGCCCTATCGGACCGGGGAGCTGTTTTTT
NA	18	TRBV27	TRBJ2-7	NA	CASSLRWTSGFETYEQYF	TGTGCCAGCAGTTTACGGTGGACAAGCGGCTTTGAAACCTACGAGCAGTACTTC
NA	13	TRBV30	TRBJ2-1	NA	CAWDRSSYNEQFF	TGTGCCTGGGACCGGAGCTCCTACAATGAGCAGTTCTTC
NA	16	TRBV19	TRBJ2-7	TRBD2	CASSTTSGITPYEQYF	TGTGCCAGTAGTACCACTAGCGGGATAACCCCCTACGAGCAGTACTTC
NA	15	TRBV11-2	TRBJ2-7	TRBD2	CASSFPLAGSYEQYF	TGTGCCAGCAGCTTTCCGCTAGCGGGATCCTACGAGCAGTACTTC